The rows below give T cell receptor beta chains drawn from one sample of a study of shared clonotypes between healthy human individuals. Produced via immunoSEQ multiplex PCR; TCRdb's table is partial and in-frame only. Of over a million clones in the sample, approximately 97% were seen once. The sample taken for sequencing was naive CD4+ T cells sorted from blood. All receptors come from a man under 40 in good health. The CDR3 runs from the conserved cysteine through the conserved F or W. Fields, in order: D gene, J gene, V gene, clone size, CDR3 protein, CDR3 DNA. D genes are given only for firm matches. Only part of the rows carry a size: once, few, many, or a class if the clone is expanded.

>.|TRBJ2-1|TRBV6-5|.
CASSYLRSSYNEQFF
TGTGCCAGCAGTTACTTGCGGAGCTCCTACAATGAGCAGTTCTTC
>.|TRBJ1-1|TRBV28|.
CASSLTIGTGVGGDTEAFF
TGTGCCAGCAGTTTAACTATTGGGACCGGCGTGGGGGGAGATACTGAAGCTTTCTTT
>TRBD1|TRBJ2-1|TRBV6-1|.
CAIAGTGYNEQFF
TGTGCCATCGCCGGGACAGGGTACAATGAGCAGTTCTTC
>.|TRBJ1-1|TRBV7-9|.
CASSLVLAGSTEAFF
TGTGCCAGCAGCTTAGTTCTGGCAGGGTCCACTGAAGCTTTCTTT
>TRBD2|TRBJ2-3|TRBV10-3|.
CAISLLSGSTTDTQYF
TGTGCCATCAGCTTACTTAGCGGGAGCACCACAGATACGCAGTATTTT
>.|TRBJ2-3|TRBV7-5|.
CVRSLRSGITDTQYF
TGTGTCAGAAGCTTGAGAAGCGGGATCACAGATACGCAGTATTTT
>.|TRBJ1-1|TRBV18|.
CASSPEVNTEAFF
TGTGCCAGCTCACCAGAGGTAAACACTGAAGCTTTCTTT
>.|TRBJ1-2|TRBV20-1|.
CSASGSSYTF
TGCAGTGCCTCGGGGTCGAGCTACACCTTC
>.|TRBJ1-1|TRBV5-4|.
CASSLAGTGTEAFF
TGTGCCAGCAGCTTGGCCGGTACGGGCACTGAAGCTTTCTTT
>TRBD1|TRBJ1-1|TRBV18|.
CASSPRDREGAFF
TGTGCCAGCTCACCACGGGACAGGGAGGGGGCTTTCTTT
>.|TRBJ1-5|TRBV4-3|.
CASSQDRDISNQPQHF
TGCGCCAGCAGCCAAGATCGGGACATTAGCAATCAGCCCCAGCATTTT
>TRBD2|TRBJ2-1|TRBV5-1|.
CASSTITSGRPGGYNEQFF
TGCGCCAGCAGCACCATTACTAGCGGCAGACCAGGTGGCTACAATGAGCAGTTCTTC
>.|TRBJ2-3|TRBV6-5|.
CASSPGADTQYF
TGTGCCAGCAGTCCTGGGGCAGATACGCAGTATTTT
>.|TRBJ2-1|TRBV10-1|.
CASSESLRGSYNEQFF
TGCGCCAGCAGTGAGTCTTTAAGGGGCTCCTACAATGAGCAGTTCTTC
>TRBD1|TRBJ1-2|TRBV5-6|.
CASSLVTGPNYGYTF
TGTGCCAGCAGCTTAGTGACAGGGCCTAACTATGGCTACACCTTC
>.|TRBJ2-5|TRBV5-1|.
CASSLGAPGETQYF
TGCGCCAGCAGCTTAGGGGCCCCGGGTGAGACCCAGTACTTC
>.|TRBJ1-5|TRBV5-8|.
CASSLALGHSGQPQHF
TGTGCCAGCAGCTTGGCCCTGGGACATTCCGGTCAGCCCCAGCATTTT
>.|TRBJ1-5|TRBV2|.
CASSRTASNQPQHF
TGTGCCAGCAGTAGGACGGCTAGCAATCAGCCCCAGCATTTT
>.|TRBJ1-5|TRBV5-6|.
CASSTRQANQPQHF
TGTGCCAGCAGCACTAGACAGGCTAATCAGCCCCAGCATTTT
>TRBD2|TRBJ2-5|TRBV19|.
CASSPTRGGVETQYF
TGTGCCAGTAGTCCAACACGGGGAGGGGTAGAGACCCAGTACTTC
>.|TRBJ2-7|TRBV6-5|.
CASSYRPPQIYEQYF
TGTGCCAGCAGTTACCGTCCCCCCCAGATCTACGAGCAGTACTTC
>TRBD1|TRBJ1-5|TRBV28|.
CASSLGQGAQPQHF
TGTGCCAGCAGTTTGGGACAGGGGGCTCAGCCCCAGCATTTT
>.|TRBJ2-7|TRBV7-8|.
CASSLSISYEQYF
TGTGCCAGCAGCTTATCCATCTCTTACGAGCAGTACTTC
>.|TRBJ2-1|TRBV21-1|.
CASSPRSSGRPSSYNEQFF
TGTGCCAGCAGCCCTCGGAGTAGCGGGAGACCTAGCTCCTACAATGAGCAGTTCTTC
>.|TRBJ2-7|TRBV5-4|once
CASSRGGRAVDEQYF
TGTGCCAGCAGCCGAGGGGGGAGGGCCGTTGACGAGCAGTACTTC
>TRBD1|TRBJ2-2|TRBV5-1|.
CASSLLKGQGVPGELFF
TGCGCCAGCAGCTTGTTGAAGGGACAGGGAGTCCCCGGGGAGCTGTTTTTT
>TRBD1|TRBJ2-1|TRBV5-1|.
CASSLAGTVNEQFF
TGCGCCAGCAGCTTGGCCGGGACAGTCAATGAGCAGTTCTTC
>TRBD2|TRBJ2-1|TRBV10-3|.
CATTGLAGENEQFF
TGTGCCACAACGGGACTAGCGGGAGAAAATGAGCAGTTCTTC
>TRBD1|TRBJ1-1|TRBV6-1|.
CASKEDRFGTEAFF
TGTGCCAGCAAAGAGGACAGGTTCGGCACTGAAGCTTTCTTT
>TRBD2|TRBJ2-1|TRBV5-1|.
CASSIGLAAYNEQFF
TGCGCCAGCAGCATAGGACTAGCGGCCTACAATGAGCAGTTCTTC
>.|TRBJ1-3|TRBV6-1|.
CASSLGNTIYF
TGTGCCAGCAGCCTTGGAAACACCATATATTTT
>.|TRBJ1-5|TRBV6-1|.
CASSGVFQPQHF
TGTGCCAGCAGTGGAGTTTTTCAGCCCCAGCATTTT
>.|TRBJ2-1|TRBV10-2|.
CASTLSGGLEQFF
TGCGCCAGCACTTTATCTGGGGGACTCGAGCAGTTCTTC
>TRBD1|TRBJ1-4|TRBV5-1|.
CASSLSRNFDRDEKLFF
TGCGCCAGCAGCTTGTCACGCAACTTCGACAGGGACGAAAAACTGTTTTTT
>.|TRBJ2-1|TRBV5-4|.
CASSFPGSYNEQFF
TGTGCCAGCAGCTTTCCAGGTTCCTACAATGAGCAGTTCTTC
>TRBD2|TRBJ2-1|TRBV5-1|.
CASSFLAGVENEQFF
TGCGCCAGCAGCTTCCTAGCGGGGGTTGAGAATGAGCAGTTCTTC
>.|TRBJ2-7|TRBV11-3|.
CASSPRGGYEQYF
TGTGCCAGCAGCCCTAGGGGGGGCTACGAGCAGTACTTC
>.|TRBJ2-1|TRBV5-8|once
CASSPGWGSVDNEQFF
TGTGCCAGCAGCCCCGGGTGGGGGTCAGTCGACAATGAGCAGTTCTTC